The source of this TCR beta chain is a study of blood T cell repertoires in COVID-19. Assay: immunoSEQ multiplex PCR; the TCRdb copy retains only in-frame clones and omits some. Of a few hundred thousand clones in the sample, around 91% are singletons; the top ten hold more than 0.85%. Source material: peripheral blood. The source of this sequence is a middle-aged woman with COVID-19, enrolled during active disease.

The CDR3 DNA is TGCGCCAGCAGCCGAAACAGGGGTACTAATGAAAAACTGTTTTTT. This codes for CASSRNRGTNEKLFF. The rearrangement uses TRBV4-3 and TRBJ1-4; TRBD1 matches at 7 bases. Germline V lookup: CDR1 LGHNA, CDR2 YSLEER. With 4 bases clipped from V and 2 bases from J, the junction kept 4 bases outside the gene matches. This CDR3 is 15 amino acids long.